Listed here is a single T cell receptor beta chain. This entry belongs to a study of blood T cell repertoires in COVID-19. Study-level information: Researchers got acute and convalescent COVID-19 samples from the United States, Italy and Spain. T cells, B-cell-depleted T cells, or PBMCs provided the cDNA or gDNA that served as material.

Across under 25 US areas, participants ranged in age from about 18 to 100 years. As handled by the study authors: Cell counts per sample came from amplifying reference gene primers. Clones were read by immunoSEQ multiplex PCR, and TCRdb kept only the in-frame ones, dropping some. The DNA gave D and trimming, while V, J and clone size come from that table. The sample has about 210,000 clones; about 83% are singletons. The CDR3 has 17 amino acids. The sequenced sample was PBMCs or T cells enriched from blood (not recorded which). The clonotype originates from a man aged 35 to 55 with acute COVID-19. The rearrangement joins TRBV12-1 to TRBJ2-3; the D call in the table, TRBD2, was not verified against the DNA. TRBV12-1 is termed a pseudogene. The CDR3 DNA is TGTGCCAGCACCATTCCCCCCTTGACTAGCAGCACAGATACGCAGTATTTT. Translated, it gives CASTIPPLTSSTDTQYF.